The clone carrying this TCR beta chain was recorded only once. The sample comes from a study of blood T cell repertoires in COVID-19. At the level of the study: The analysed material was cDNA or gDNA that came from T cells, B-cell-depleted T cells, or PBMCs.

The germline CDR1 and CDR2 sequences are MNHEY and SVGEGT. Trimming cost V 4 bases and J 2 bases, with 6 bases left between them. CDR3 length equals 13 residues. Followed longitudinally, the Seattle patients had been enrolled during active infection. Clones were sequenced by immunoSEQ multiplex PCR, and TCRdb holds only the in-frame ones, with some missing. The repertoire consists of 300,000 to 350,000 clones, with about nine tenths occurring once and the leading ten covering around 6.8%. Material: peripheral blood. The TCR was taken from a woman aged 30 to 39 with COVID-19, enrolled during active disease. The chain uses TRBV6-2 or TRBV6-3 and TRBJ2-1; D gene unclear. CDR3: CASSFSAYNEQFF. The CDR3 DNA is TGTGCCAGCAGTTTTAGTGCCTACAATGAGCAGTTCTTC.